Presented here are 32 T cell receptor beta chains from one specimen sequenced in a study of T cells after yellow fever vaccination. One entry per CDR3 protein results from TCRdb running MiXCR on the 5' RACE reads. The sample gives approximately 350,000 distinct CDR3 sequences, around 10% of which show up once; roughly a sixth is in the top ten. Sequenced here: PBMCs, sampled on the day of the first yellow fever vaccination. These receptors were collected from a man younger than 35 who received the YFV17D yellow fever vaccine.

In its sample, this clonotype was seen many times. The rearrangement joins TRBV20-1 to TRBJ2-7; possibly TRBD1 for D (5 bases). The V gene's germline CDR1 is DFQATT and CDR2 SNEGSKA (reference sequence). The ends were cut back, 0 bases at V and 1 base at J, with 10 bases in the middle. This CDR3 spans 14 amino acids. The chain's CDR3 is CSARDQGGSYEQYV. The DNA of the CDR3 is TGCAGTGCTAGAGATCAGGGTGGGTCCTACGAGCAGTACGTC.

This clonotype was picked up a small number of times. The chain recombines TRBV6-5 with TRBJ1-1; D not resolved. From germline, CDR1 is MNHEY and CDR2 SVGAGI. Trimming removed 0 bases from V and 0 bases from J, with 11 bases in between. This CDR3 contains 16 residues. CDR3 loop: CASSYSNVRVNTEAFF. For the CDR3, the DNA is TGTGCCAGCAGTTACTCGAACGTTAGGGTGAACACTGAAGCTTTCTTT.

This clonotype was detected only a few times. V and J are TRBV2 and TRBJ1-1; D perhaps matches TRBD1 (6 bases). The V end lost 11 bases, the J end lost 3 bases, and 7 bases lay between the germline ends. The CDR3 loop spans 10 amino acids. Germline values: CDR1 SNHLY, CDR2 FYNNEI. This CDR3 reads CAAGDTEAFF. DNA of the CDR3: TGTGCCGCAGGGGACACTGAAGCTTTCTTT.

This clonotype was recorded at least ten times. The J gene is TRBJ2-5, the V gene TRBV7-2; D is undetermined. Trimming cost V 0 bases and J 1 base, with 12 bases left between them. The germline CDR1 and CDR2 sequences are SGHTA and FQGNSA. This CDR3 region has 16 residues. CDR3 region: CASSLAPWRLQETQYF. CDR3 coding DNA: TGTGCCAGCAGCTTAGCGCCATGGCGGCTCCAAGAGACCCAGTACTTC. Looking up the rest from reference TRBV7-2 and TRBJ2-5 gives the full variable domain: GAGVSQSPSNKVTEKGKDVELRCDPISGHTALYWYRQSLGQGLEFLIYFQGNSAPDKSGLPSDRFSAERTGGSVSTLTIQRTQQEDSAVYLCASSLAPWRLQETQYFGPGTRLLVL.

This chain joins TRBV2 and TRBJ2-5; D ambiguous. V lost 5 bases and J lost 1, with 8 bases in between. This CDR3 spans 13 amino acids. Germline assignment: CDR1 SNHLY and CDR2 FYNNEI. The CDR3 region is CASSNSIQETQYF. In nucleotides, the CDR3 is TGTGCCAGCAGTAACAGTATCCAAGAGACCCAGTACTTC.

V is TRBV18 and J is TRBJ2-5, with D perhaps TRBD1 (6 bases). Germline V lookup: CDR1 KGHSH, CDR2 LQKENI. The V gene lost 4 bases and the J gene lost 1 base, with 10 bases spanning the gap. The length of the CDR3 is 14 residues. The CDR3 DNA is TGTGCCAGCTCACGCAGGACAGCCCAAGAGACCCAGTACTTC. Translation: CASSRRTAQETQYF.

This clonotype was picked up a small number of times. The chain has TRBV5-1 and TRBJ2-6; D not certain. Germline-derived CDR1 and CDR2 are SGHRS and YFSETQ. V was clipped by 2 bases and J by 3 bases, with 6 bases between them. This CDR3 region has 14 residues. The CDR3 here is CASSFRGGANVLTF. In nucleotides, the CDR3 is TGCGCCAGCAGCTTTCGTGGTGGGGCCAACGTCCTGACTTTC.

The chain joins TRBV11-1 to TRBJ2-3, with D tentatively TRBD2 (5 bases). This CDR3 region has 18 residues. Germline CDR1 SGHAT, CDR2 FQDESV (reference sequence). Deletions cut 1 base from V and 0 bases from J, with 17 bases between. The CDR3 DNA sequence: TGTGCCAGCAGCTTAGGGGCAGCGGCCGGGCCCAGCACAGATACGCAGTATTTT. This gives the protein CASSLGAAAGPSTDTQYF.

DNA of the CDR3: TGCGCCAGCAGTTATCAGGGGGGAGAAGAGACCCAGTACTTC. It encodes CASSYQGGEETQYF. The chain uses TRBV5-1 and TRBJ2-5, with D possibly TRBD1 on 7 matching bases. This CDR3 spans 14 amino acids. The germline V and J ends were trimmed by 5 bases and 3 bases, with 14 bases remaining between them. Germline assignment: CDR1 SGHRS and CDR2 YFSETQ. The entire variable domain, with the rest obtained from reference TRBV5-1 and TRBJ2-5, is as follows: KAGVTQTPRYLIKTRGQQVTLSCSPISGHRSVSWYQQTPGQGLQFLFEYFSETQRNKGNFPGRFSGRQFSNSRSEMNVSTLELGDSALYLCASSYQGGEETQYFGPGTRLLVL.

This clonotype has a count of ten or more. This chain connects TRBV15 to TRBJ2-3; D is unclear. CDR1 and CDR2 from the germline V gene are LNHNV and YYDKDF (reference sequence). The V and J ends lost 1 base and 0 bases respectively, with 11 bases between them. This CDR3 region has 16 residues. The CDR3 protein is CATSRGQGSSTDTQYF. The CDR3 DNA sequence: TGTGCCACCAGCAGAGGGCAAGGATCTAGCACAGATACGCAGTATTTT.

This clonotype appeared a few times. As DNA, the CDR3 is TGTGCCCCCGGAGGGGAGACCCAGTACTTC. As protein: CAPGGETQYF. This chain links TRBV5-6 with TRBJ2-5; tentative D call: TRBD2 (6 bases). The CDR3 spans 10 residues. Between the trimmed V and J ends, which lost 10 bases and 5 bases, there was a span of 9 bases. CDR1 is SGHDT and CDR2 is YYEEEE in the germline V gene.

This clonotype has a count of ten or more. The chain uses TRBV12-3 or TRBV12-4 and TRBJ1-4; no reliable D call. V shed 4 bases and J shed 7 bases, with 10 bases lying between them. The CDR3 has 13 amino acids. The CDR3 protein is CASSSTHIEKLFF. The CDR3 DNA reads TGTGCCAGCAGTTCCACCCACATTGAAAAACTGTTTTTT.

This clonotype has at least ten counts. The rearrangement links TRBV12-3 or TRBV12-4 to TRBJ2-7; tentative D call: TRBD1 (6 bases). V was clipped by 7 bases and J by 4 bases, with 20 bases between them. This CDR3 region has 15 residues. The CDR3: CASNPGGGLEYEQYF. In nucleotides, the CDR3 is TGTGCCAGCAACCCCGGTGGGGGCTTGGAATACGAGCAGTACTTC.

The chain is built from TRBV5-1 and TRBJ2-1; D gene ambiguous. The V gene's germline CDR1 is SGHRS and CDR2 YFSETQ. V lost 1 base to trimming and J lost 0 bases, with 11 bases between them. This CDR3 has 16 residues. The CDR3 coding sequence is TGCGCCAGCAGCTTGTCGGGTAAAACCTCCTACAATGAGCAGTTCTTC. Its translation: CASSLSGKTSYNEQFF.

The table lists this clonotype with a few counts. The genes are TRBV12-3 or TRBV12-4 and TRBJ2-1; 15 bases are shared with TRBD2. The trim removed 8 bases at V and 8 bases at J, leaving 7 bases unmatched. There are 15 residues in the CDR3. CDR3 sequence (DNA): TGTGCCAGCCAGGACGGGACTAGCGGGGGGTATGAGCAGTTCTTC. This codes for CASQDGTSGGYEQFF.

The rearrangement uses TRBV28 and TRBJ2-2; D call uncertain. V lost 5 bases to trimming and J lost 3 bases, with 10 bases between them. The V gene's germline CDR1 is MDHEN and CDR2 SYDVKM. CDR3 length equals 14 residues. Written as DNA, the CDR3 is TGTGCCAGCAGTATCTCCGGGTACACCGGGGAGCTGTTTTTT. Protein product: CASSISGYTGELFF.

This clonotype was picked up a small number of times. This sequence joins TRBV20-1 and TRBJ2-1; a weak D match, TRBD2 (5 bases). The germline V and J ends were trimmed by 4 bases and 7 bases, with 14 bases remaining between them. The CDR3 has 13 residues. Germline loops: CDR1 DFQATT, CDR2 SNEGSKA (reference sequence). In nucleotides, the CDR3 is TGCAGTGCTATCCTCTCTAGGAGGAATGAGCAGTTCTTC. Its protein product is CSAILSRRNEQFF.

V gene TRBV5-1 combines with J gene TRBJ2-3, with D possibly TRBD2 on 5 matching bases. Per germline, CDR1 SGHRS and CDR2 YFSETQ. The CDR3 is made up of 13 amino acids. The V and J ends lost 4 bases and 4 bases respectively, with 10 bases between them. For the CDR3, the DNA is TGCGCCAGCAGCCCCGACGGGGCAGATACGCAGTATTTT. Residues: CASSPDGADTQYF.

Ten or more counts support this clonotype. The V and J genes are TRBV10-3 and TRBJ2-2; 8 bases match TRBD2. Germline loops: CDR1 ENHRY, CDR2 SYGVKD. CDR3 length: 15 amino acids. With 6 bases clipped from V and 7 bases from J, the junction kept 10 bases outside the gene matches. In DNA, the CDR3 is TGTGCCATCAGCGAAACTAGCGGTGATGGCGGGGAGCTGTTTTTT. This gives the protein CAISETSGDGGELFF.

This clonotype was counted between two and nine times. The V call is TRBV20-1, the J call TRBJ1-5; D not certain. Trimming took 3 bases from V and 7 from J, leaving 13 bases between them. The CDR3 is made up of 13 amino acids. Germline assignment: CDR1 DFQATT and CDR2 SNEGSKA (reference sequence). The DNA of the CDR3 is TGCAGTGCTAGTTTTGGGCCCGGACAGCCCCAGCATTTT. Amino acids: CSASFGPGQPQHF.

This clonotype was detected only once. The chain uses TRBV5-5 and TRBJ1-4, with 9 nucleotides matching TRBD1. The J segment lost 7 bases and the V segment lost 0 bases, leaving 1 base of the junction unmatched. Germline V gives CDR1 SGHKS, CDR2 YYEKEE (reference sequence). The CDR3 contains 14 residues. CDR3 nucleotides: TGTGCCAGCAGCTTGGTGGACAGGGGTGAAAAACTGTTTTTT. It is translated as CASSLVDRGEKLFF.

This clonotype was observed a few times. The chain recombines TRBV6-1 with TRBJ2-5; TRBD1 matches at 8 bases. The CDR3 has 17 residues. CDR1 is MNHNS and CDR2 is SASEGT in the germline V gene. The trim removed 4 bases at V and 0 bases at J, leaving 10 bases unmatched. This chain's CDR3 is CASSGGTDRANQETQYF. The CDR3 bases are TGTGCCAGCAGTGGCGGGACGGACAGGGCAAACCAAGAGACCCAGTACTTC.

The V and J genes are TRBV5-6 and TRBJ1-1, with D unresolved. This CDR3 contains 14 residues. Germline V gene data show CDR1 as SGHDT and CDR2 as YYEEEE. V gave up 4 bases and J gave up 5 bases, with 15 bases separating them. The CDR3 sequence: CASSPTGVTTEAFF. CDR3 nucleotides: TGTGCCAGCAGCCCGACGGGCGTTACGACTGAAGCTTTCTTT.

This clonotype came up a few times. This rearrangement joins TRBV4-1 to TRBJ2-5; D gene ambiguous. The V end lost 4 bases, the J end lost 8 bases, and 23 bases lay between the germline ends. Germline V gives CDR1 MGHRA, CDR2 YSYEKL. This CDR3 comprises 16 residues. Written as DNA, the CDR3 is TGCGCCAGCAGCCCTACCTTCCCTAGAAACAAGAGAACCCAGTACTTC. It specifies CASSPTFPRNKRTQYF.

This clonotype was seen a handful of times. J is TRBJ2-5 and V is TRBV12-3 or TRBV12-4; TRBD2 aligns across 11 bases. The CDR3 loop spans 15 amino acids. Unmatched junction bases numbered 4, after V lost 6 bases and J lost 1 base. The CDR3 nucleotides are TGTGCCAGCAGCTGGGGACTAGCGGTCCAAGAGACCCAGTACTTC. Translated, it gives CASSWGLAVQETQYF.

J is TRBJ2-7 and V is TRBV24-1; TRBD1 matches 8 bases. This CDR3 spans 14 amino acids. Germline loops: CDR1 KGHDR, CDR2 SFDVKD. V was clipped by 5 bases and J by 2 bases; unmatched bases: 4. The CDR3 coding sequence is TGTGCCACCAGTGCGGGACAGGTGCCCTACGAGCAGTACTTC. Amino acids: CATSAGQVPYEQYF.

This clonotype was detected ten times or more. The rearrangement uses TRBV3-1 and TRBJ1-6; unclear D gene. V lost 0 bases and J lost 9, with 6 bases in between. The CDR3 has 13 amino acids. CDR1 LGHDT and CDR2 YNNKEL come from the germline V gene (reference sequence). CDR3 loop: CASSQDTGSPLHF. The CDR3 DNA reads TGTGCCAGCAGCCAAGATACGGGTTCACCCCTCCACTTT.

The chain recombines TRBV6-5 with TRBJ2-3; no clear D gene. Per germline, CDR1 MNHEY and CDR2 SVGAGI. CDR3 length equals 14 residues. V lost 2 bases and J lost 4, with 10 bases in between. In nucleotides, the CDR3 is TGTGCCAGCAGTTACCCGGGCAGTCCAGATACGCAGTATTTT. This sequence encodes CASSYPGSPDTQYF.

The chain recombines TRBV28 with TRBJ2-3; TRBD1 matches 9 bases. This CDR3 has 15 amino acids. Germline V CDR1 and CDR2: MDHEN, SYDVKM. Unmatched junction bases numbered 12, after V lost 8 bases and J lost 6 bases. The CDR3 region is CASLPPGQGPDTQYF. The CDR3 DNA follows: TGTGCCAGCCTCCCCCCGGGACAGGGTCCGGATACGCAGTATTTT.

This clonotype was counted between two and nine times. This sequence joins TRBV5-4 and TRBJ2-3, with D maybe TRBD2 (5 bases). The CDR3 contains 18 residues. Deletions cut 5 bases from V and 1 base from J, with 23 bases between. Germline V gene data show CDR1 as SGHNT and CDR2 as YYREEE (reference sequence). CDR3 nucleotides: TGTGCCAGCAGACCCGGGCCACTAGTTTGGGTTCGCACAGATACGCAGTATTTT. It is translated as CASRPGPLVWVRTDTQYF. Combining the CDR3 with reference TRBV5-4 and TRBJ2-3 gives the whole variable domain ETGVTQSPTHLIKTRGQQVTLRCSSQSGHNTVSWYQQALGQGPQFIFQYYREEENGRGNFPPRFSGLQFPNYSSELNVNALELDDSALYLCASRPGPLVWVRTDTQYFGPGTRLTVL.

This clonotype came up many times. The genes are TRBV5-1 and TRBJ2-3, with D possibly being TRBD1 (5 bases). Germline CDR1 is SGHRS and CDR2 is YFSETQ. V was shortened by 1 base and J by 5 bases, with 8 bases between the two germline ends. CDR3 length: 13 amino acids. The CDR3 DNA reads as TGCGCCAGCAGCTTGATGGGGCAAGATACGCAGTATTTT. Its translation: CASSLMGQDTQYF.

There are a few counts of this clonotype. This chain joins TRBV28 and TRBJ2-3; TRBD2 matches at 10 bases. V gave up 8 bases and J gave up 5 bases; unmatched junction bases: 22. This CDR3 contains 19 residues. Germline V gene data show CDR1 as MDHEN and CDR2 as SYDVKM. CDR3 nucleotides: TGTGCCAGCCCAAACCCGTTAACCGGGACTAGCGATACGATAGATACGCAGTATTTT. It encodes CASPNPLTGTSDTIDTQYF.